This T cell receptor (beta chain) was sequenced for a study of CD8 T cells in ankylosing spondylitis. The CDR3 contains 15 residues. Germline CDR1 and CDR2: SGHNT and YENEEA. V was clipped by 3 bases and J by 3 bases, with 15 bases between them. There are a few counts of this clonotype. TCRdb recomputed calls from the 5' RACE reads with MiXCR, one row per CDR3 protein. The sample shows approximately 100,000 distinct CDR3 sequences, more than 20% of them seen only once. The sequence was obtained from a male donor with ankylosing spondylitis. V and J are TRBV11-3 and TRBJ2-7, with D maybe TRBD2 (5 bases). The sequencing input was synovial fluid, either unsorted or a sorted T cell fraction (not recorded which). CDR3 sequence reads: CASSLGSEAGYEQYV. The CDR3 DNA reads as TGTGCCAGCAGCTTGGGGTCGGAGGCAGGCTACGAGCAGTACGTC.